Following are 19 T cell receptor beta chains from one sample sequenced in a study of blood T cells in healthy people across ages. Primers used in a second PCR of roughly 7 to 12 cycles were a sample-barcoded 5' primer and a J-beta primer mix. MiXCR, applied by TCRdb to the 5' RACE reads, yields one record per CDR3 protein. The sample lists 450,000 to 700,000 distinct CDR3 sequences; 27% were seen once. Sequencing input: blood. Every receptor here comes from a woman in her seventies in good health.

Note on this clonotype: Being one base from a much bigger clone, this may be a read error. The chain is built from TRBV7-8 and TRBJ2-1, with 8 bases fitting TRBD2. The germline V gene encodes CDR1 SGHVS and CDR2 FQNEAQ. The CDR3 loop spans 15 amino acids. J lost 5 bases, V lost 3 bases, and 6 bases had no gene match. The CDR3 is CASSFRGGANNEQFF. The CDR3 bases are TGTGCCAGCAGCTTTCGGGGGGGTGCCAACAATGAGCAGTTCTTC.

The chain has TRBV29-1 and TRBJ2-2; 8 bases are a match to TRBD2. This CDR3 contains 15 residues. The germline gives CDR1 SQVTM, CDR2 ANQGSEA. The trim removed 4 bases at V and 4 bases at J, leaving 8 bases unmatched. The CDR3 spells CSVGSAGGTTGELFF. The CDR3 DNA reads TGCAGCGTTGGGTCCGCGGGGGGAACCACCGGGGAGCTGTTTTTT.

The sample holds a few counts of this clonotype. The rearrangement uses TRBV20-1 and TRBJ1-1; TRBD1 matches at 7 bases. V lost 3 bases, J lost 1 base, and 2 bases stayed unmatched. Germline V gives CDR1 DFQATT, CDR2 SNEGSKA (reference sequence). The CDR3 length is 13 residues. CDR3 DNA: TGCAGTGCTAGTGGGACAGCGAACACTGAAGCTTTCTTT. Encoded protein: CSASGTANTEAFF.

As for this clonotype: A junction end diverges from the germline sequence, so it may reflect a read error. The chain is built from TRBV15 and TRBJ2-7; 8 bases line up with TRBD2. There are 16 residues in the CDR3. From germline, CDR1 is LNHNV and CDR2 YYDKDF (reference sequence). The CDR3 bases are TGTGCCACCAGCAGAGAAGGCGGGGGGTCCTCCTACGAGCCGTACTTC. As protein: CATSREGGGSSYEPYF.

The genes are TRBV19 and TRBJ1-1, with a tentative D call TRBD1 (5 bases). The CDR3 runs 15 residues. CDR1 and CDR2 from the germline V gene are LNHDA and SQIVND (reference sequence). V was cut by 7 bases and J by 1 base, with 16 bases left in between. This CDR3 reads CASTQPLGENTEAFF. CDR3 sequence (DNA): TGTGCCAGTACCCAACCCCTGGGGGAGAACACTGAAGCTTTCTTT.

The DNA of the CDR3 is TGTGCCAGCAGTTACGCCGGGACAGGGAACAATGAGCAGTTCTTC. It encodes CASSYAGTGNNEQFF. The chain is built from TRBV6-6 and TRBJ2-5; 9 bases fit TRBD1. The J call is uncertain, as TRBJ2-1 better fits the DNA end. Per the germline V gene, CDR1 is MNHNY and CDR2 is SVGAGI (reference sequence). The CDR3 covers 15 residues.

V and J are TRBV12-3 or TRBV12-4 and TRBJ2-5, with D perhaps matching TRBD1 or TRBD2 (5 bases each). The assigned J gene may be wrong: the sequence end matches TRBJ2-1 better. The CDR3 is 13 residues long. CDR3 in DNA: TGTGCCAGCACCCCACAGGTAGGGACTGAGCAGTTCTTC. Translation gives CASTPQVGTEQFF.

This rearrangement joins TRBV29-1 to TRBJ1-5, with TRBD1 as a possible D gene (5 bases). CDR1 and CDR2 from the germline V gene are SQVTM and ANQGSEA. The CDR3 spans 13 residues. Trimming shortened V by 8 bases and J by 4 bases, and 15 bases separated the two germline ends. In nucleotides, the CDR3 is TGCAGCTTTGGAGGGGAGGGGAATCAGCCCCAGCATTTT. This encodes CSFGGEGNQPQHF.

This clonotype was seen only a few times. The chain has TRBV4-2 and TRBJ2-2; D may be TRBD1 or TRBD2 (5 bases each). The germline gives CDR1 LGHNA, CDR2 YNFKEQ. The CDR3 totals 17 residues. Trimming left V 0 bases short and J 3 bases short, with 14 bases between. The CDR3 nucleotides are TGTGCCAGCAGCCAAGATCACGGGCGAGGGGACACCGGGGAGCTGTTTTTT. Its translation: CASSQDHGRGDTGELFF.

The CDR3 DNA follows: TGTGCCAGCAGAGGGTACCAGGGGGCGGAGAACACTGAAGCTTTCTTT. As protein: CASRGYQGAENTEAFF. This sequence joins TRBV25-1 and TRBJ1-1; 8 bases line up with TRBD1. The CDR3 totals 16 residues. Germline V gene sequence: CDR1 MGHDK, CDR2 SYGVNS. The V gene end was trimmed by 6 bases and the J gene end by 1 base; junction bases not matched to a gene: 10.

This clonotype appeared a few times. V and J are TRBV12-3 or TRBV12-4 and TRBJ1-1; D may be TRBD1 (5 bases). V was clipped by 5 bases and J by 11 bases, with 12 bases between them. The CDR3 runs 11 residues. The CDR3 nucleotides read TGTGCCAGCAGTCTGGGACTATCGGCTTTCTTT. Its protein is CASSLGLSAFF.

This clonotype appeared a few times. The rearrangement links TRBV7-2 to TRBJ1-1; maybe TRBD1 (5 bases). This CDR3 has 16 residues. Germline V CDR1 and CDR2: SGHTA, FQGNSA. V dropped 5 bases and J dropped 1 base, with 17 bases sitting between them. The CDR3 DNA is TGTGCCAGCAGCCGGTATTCCGGACATTCGAACACTGAAGCTTTCTTT. Translating it yields CASSRYSGHSNTEAFF. The full variable domain, with the rest looked up from reference TRBV7-2 and TRBJ1-1, is GAGVSQSPSNKVTEKGKDVELRCDPISGHTALYWYRQSLGQGLEFLIYFQGNSAPDKSGLPSDRFSAERTGGSVSTLTIQRTQQEDSAVYLCASSRYSGHSNTEAFFGQGTRLTVV.

There are a few counts of this clonotype. The chain uses TRBV20-1 and TRBJ1-2; the D is unclear. The germline CDR1 and CDR2 sequences are DFQATT and SNEGSKA (reference sequence). This CDR3 spans 10 amino acids. With 5 bases removed from V and 6 bases from J, the gap between germline ends came to 7 bases. The DNA of the CDR3 is TGCAGTGCTCTTAGGGATGGCTACACCTTC. Protein sequence: CSALRDGYTF.

The chain has TRBV12-5 and TRBJ2-5; perhaps TRBD1 as D (5 bases). The germline V gene encodes CDR1 LGHNT and CDR2 FRNRAP. V gave up 3 bases and J gave up 2 bases, with 16 bases separating them. The CDR3 is made up of 16 amino acids. As DNA, the CDR3 is TGTGCTAGTGGTTTCACTTCGACAGCGCGGCAAGAGACCCAGTACTTC. It specifies CASGFTSTARQETQYF.

This clonotype was observed a few times. The genes are TRBV12-3 or TRBV12-4 and TRBJ2-5; the D gene is possibly TRBD1 (5 bases). The V gene lost 6 bases and the J gene lost 3 bases, with 17 bases spanning the gap. The CDR3 totals 15 residues. This chain's CDR3 is CASRRKGSIKETQYF. The CDR3 DNA sequence: TGTGCCAGCAGGAGGAAGGGGTCCATAAAAGAGACCCAGTACTTC.

This clonotype has at least ten counts. The V and J genes are TRBV6-5 and TRBJ1-5; D is possibly TRBD1 (5 bases). The CDR3 contains 13 residues. The germline V and J ends were trimmed by 2 bases and 4 bases, with 6 bases remaining between them. Germline V gene lookup returns CDR1 MNHEY and CDR2 SVGAGI. The DNA for the CDR3 is TGTGCCAGCAGTTACGGGGGAAATCAGCCCCAGCATTTT. Encoded protein: CASSYGGNQPQHF.

This clonotype has only a few counts. This chain links TRBV20-1 with TRBJ2-7, with 9 positions matching TRBD1. J was trimmed by 5 bases and V by 5 bases; bases with no gene match: 7. CDR3 size: 13 residues. Germline values: CDR1 DFQATT, CDR2 SNEGSKA (reference sequence). The CDR3 coding sequence is TGCAGTGCTCCAATAAGGACAGGGGACGAGCAGTACTTC. It codes for CSAPIRTGDEQYF.

This clonotype was counted a single time. CDR3 residues: CSARDPLARGTDTQYF. CDR3 nucleotides: TGCAGTGCTAGAGATCCGCTAGCTCGTGGCACAGATACGCAGTATTTT. The chain is built from TRBV20-1 and TRBJ2-3; a weak D match, TRBD2 (5 bases). The CDR3 is made up of 16 amino acids. Trimming took 0 bases from V and 1 from J, leaving 14 bases between them. CDR1 is DFQATT, CDR2 SNEGSKA, per germline (reference sequence).

A few counts support this clonotype. The chain joins TRBV19 to TRBJ2-3; the match to TRBD1 covers 7 bases. From germline, CDR1 is LNHDA and CDR2 SQIVND (reference sequence). CDR3 length: 14 amino acids. V was clipped by 4 bases and J by 3 bases; unmatched bases: 4. The CDR3 here is CASSTYRGTDTQYF. The CDR3 DNA follows: TGTGCCAGTAGTACGTACAGGGGAACAGATACGCAGTATTTT.